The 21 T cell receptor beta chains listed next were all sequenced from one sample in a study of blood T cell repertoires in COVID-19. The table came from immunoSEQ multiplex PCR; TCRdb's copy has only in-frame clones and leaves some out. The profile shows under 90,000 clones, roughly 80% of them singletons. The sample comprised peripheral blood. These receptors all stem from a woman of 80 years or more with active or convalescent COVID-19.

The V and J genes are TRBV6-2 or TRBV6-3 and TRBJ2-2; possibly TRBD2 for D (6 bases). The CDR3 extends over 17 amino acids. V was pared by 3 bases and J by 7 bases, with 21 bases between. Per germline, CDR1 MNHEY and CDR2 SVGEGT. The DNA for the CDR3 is TGTGCCAGCAGTTATCCTACTTCATCCGGGACTGTCGGGGAGCTGTTTTTT. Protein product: CASSYPTSSGTVGELFF.

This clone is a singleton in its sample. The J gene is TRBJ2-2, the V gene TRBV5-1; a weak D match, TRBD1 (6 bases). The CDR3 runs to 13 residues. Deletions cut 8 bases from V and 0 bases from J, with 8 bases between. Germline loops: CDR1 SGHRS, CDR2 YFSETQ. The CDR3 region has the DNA TGCGCCAGTACAGGGACGAACACCGGGGAGCTGTTTTTT. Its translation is CASTGTNTGELFF.

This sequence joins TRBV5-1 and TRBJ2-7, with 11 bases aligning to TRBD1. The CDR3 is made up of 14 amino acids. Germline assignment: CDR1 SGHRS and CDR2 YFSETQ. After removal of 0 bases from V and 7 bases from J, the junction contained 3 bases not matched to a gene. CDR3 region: CASSLVGTGGEQYF. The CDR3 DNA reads TGCGCCAGCAGCTTGGTAGGGACAGGGGGAGAGCAGTACTTC.

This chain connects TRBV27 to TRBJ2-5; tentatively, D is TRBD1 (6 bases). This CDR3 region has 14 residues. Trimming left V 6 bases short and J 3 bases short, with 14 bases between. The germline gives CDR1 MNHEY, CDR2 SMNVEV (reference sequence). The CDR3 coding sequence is TGTGCCAGCAGCCCACAGGGTCTGGAAGAGACCCAGTACTTC. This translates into CASSPQGLEETQYF.

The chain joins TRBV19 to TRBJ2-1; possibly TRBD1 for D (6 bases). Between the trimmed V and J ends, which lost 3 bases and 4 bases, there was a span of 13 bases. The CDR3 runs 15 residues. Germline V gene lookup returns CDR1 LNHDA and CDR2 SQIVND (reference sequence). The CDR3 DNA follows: TGTGCCAGTAGTATGCCGGGACACTCTTACAATGAGCAGTTCTTC. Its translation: CASSMPGHSYNEQFF.

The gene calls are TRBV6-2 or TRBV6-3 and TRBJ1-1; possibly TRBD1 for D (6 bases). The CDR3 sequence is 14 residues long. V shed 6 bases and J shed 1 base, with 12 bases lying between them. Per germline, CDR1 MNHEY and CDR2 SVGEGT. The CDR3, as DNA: TGTGCCAGCAGCTTTGGACAGCCGAACACTGAAGCTTTCTTT. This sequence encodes CASSFGQPNTEAFF.

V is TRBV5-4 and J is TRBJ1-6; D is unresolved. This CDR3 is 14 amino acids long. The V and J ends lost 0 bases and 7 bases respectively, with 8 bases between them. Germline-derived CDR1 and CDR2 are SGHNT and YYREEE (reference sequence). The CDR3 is CASSLVQKNSPLHF. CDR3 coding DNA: TGTGCCAGCAGCTTGGTTCAGAAAAATTCACCCCTCCACTTT.

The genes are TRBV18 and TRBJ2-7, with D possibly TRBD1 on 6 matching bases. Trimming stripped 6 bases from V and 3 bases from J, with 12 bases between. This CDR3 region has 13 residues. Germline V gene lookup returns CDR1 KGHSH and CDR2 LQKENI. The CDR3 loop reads CASSGQNYYEQYF. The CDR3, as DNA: TGTGCCAGCTCCGGACAGAATTACTACGAGCAGTACTTC. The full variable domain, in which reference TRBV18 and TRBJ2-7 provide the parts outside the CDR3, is NAGVMQNPRHLVRRRGQEARLRCSPMKGHSHVYWYRQLPEEGLKFMVYLQKENIIDESGMPKERFSAEFPKEGPSILRIQQVVRGDSAAYFCASSGQNYYEQYFGPGTRLTVT.

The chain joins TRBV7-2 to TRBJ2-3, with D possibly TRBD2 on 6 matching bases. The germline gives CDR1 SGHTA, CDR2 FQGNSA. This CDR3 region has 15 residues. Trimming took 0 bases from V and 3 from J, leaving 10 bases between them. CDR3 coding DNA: TGTGCCAGCAGCTTAGCGGGAGGTCGAACAGATACGCAGTATTTT. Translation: CASSLAGGRTDTQYF.

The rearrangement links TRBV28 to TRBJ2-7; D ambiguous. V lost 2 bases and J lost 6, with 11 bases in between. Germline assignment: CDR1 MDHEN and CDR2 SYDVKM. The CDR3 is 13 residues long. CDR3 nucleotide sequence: TGTGCCAGCAGTTTACACTCGTCCGCCGAGCAGTACTTC. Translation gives CASSLHSSAEQYF.

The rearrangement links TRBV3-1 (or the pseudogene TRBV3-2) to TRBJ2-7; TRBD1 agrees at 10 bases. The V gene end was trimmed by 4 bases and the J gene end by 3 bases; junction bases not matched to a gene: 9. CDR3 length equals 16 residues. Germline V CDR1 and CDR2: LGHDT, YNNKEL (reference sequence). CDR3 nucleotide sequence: TGTGCCAGCAGCCCAACTCCGGGACAGGGGCACTACGAGCAGTACTTC. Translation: CASSPTPGQGHYEQYF.

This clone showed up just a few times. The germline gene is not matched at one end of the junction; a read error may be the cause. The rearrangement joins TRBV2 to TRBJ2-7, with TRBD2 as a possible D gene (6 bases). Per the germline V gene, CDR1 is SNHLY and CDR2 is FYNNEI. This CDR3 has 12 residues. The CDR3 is CASSYGGTEPYF. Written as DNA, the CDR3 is TGTGCCAGCAGTTATGGGGGGACCGAGCCGTACTTC.

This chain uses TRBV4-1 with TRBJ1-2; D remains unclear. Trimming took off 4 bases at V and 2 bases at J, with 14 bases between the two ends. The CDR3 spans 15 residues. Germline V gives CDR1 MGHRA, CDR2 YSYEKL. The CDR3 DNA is TGCGCCAGCAGCCCAGAGGAGGGCCCCAACTATGGCTACACCTTC. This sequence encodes CASSPEEGPNYGYTF.

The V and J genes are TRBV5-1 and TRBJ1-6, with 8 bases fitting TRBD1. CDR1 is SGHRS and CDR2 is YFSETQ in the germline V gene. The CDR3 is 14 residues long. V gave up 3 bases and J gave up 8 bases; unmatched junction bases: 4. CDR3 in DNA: TGCGCCAGCAGCTCCGGACAGGGTTATTCACCCCTCCACTTT. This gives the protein CASSSGQGYSPLHF.

CDR3 in amino acids: CASSLVQARSGANVLTF. The CDR3 DNA sequence: TGTGCCAGCAGTTTAGTTCAGGCCCGCTCTGGGGCCAACGTCCTGACTTTC. This rearrangement joins TRBV28 to TRBJ2-6, with D hard to call. This CDR3 comprises 17 residues. V lost 2 bases to trimming and J lost 0 bases, with 11 bases between them. In germline, CDR1 is MDHEN, CDR2 SYDVKM. The complete variable domain, with remaining parts taken from reference TRBV28 and TRBJ2-6, reads DVKVTQSSRYLVKRTGEKVFLECVQDMDHENMFWYRQDPGLGLRLIYFSYDVKMKEKGDIPEGYSVSREKKERFSLILESASTNQTSMYLCASSLVQARSGANVLTFGAGSRLTVL.

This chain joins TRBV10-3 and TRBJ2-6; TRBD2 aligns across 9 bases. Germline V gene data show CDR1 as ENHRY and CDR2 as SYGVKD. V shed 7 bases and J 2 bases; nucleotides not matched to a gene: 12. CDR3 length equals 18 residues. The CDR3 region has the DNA TGTGCCATCACCCCTAGCGGGACCTACCGGGCTGGGGCCAACGTCCTGACTTTC. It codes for CAITPSGTYRAGANVLTF.

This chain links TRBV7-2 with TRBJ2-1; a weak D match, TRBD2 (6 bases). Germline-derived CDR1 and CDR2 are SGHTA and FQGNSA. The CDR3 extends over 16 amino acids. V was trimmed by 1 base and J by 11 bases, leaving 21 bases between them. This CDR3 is CASSLGLGRTTMKQFF. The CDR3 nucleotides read TGTGCCAGCAGCTTAGGACTGGGGAGGACCACAATGAAGCAGTTCTTC.

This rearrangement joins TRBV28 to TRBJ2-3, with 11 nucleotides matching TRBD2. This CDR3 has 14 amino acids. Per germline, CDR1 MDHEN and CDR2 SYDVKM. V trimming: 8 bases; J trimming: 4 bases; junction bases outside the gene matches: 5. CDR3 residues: CASVLAGGSDTQYF. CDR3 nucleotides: TGTGCCAGCGTTTTAGCGGGAGGGTCAGATACGCAGTATTTT.

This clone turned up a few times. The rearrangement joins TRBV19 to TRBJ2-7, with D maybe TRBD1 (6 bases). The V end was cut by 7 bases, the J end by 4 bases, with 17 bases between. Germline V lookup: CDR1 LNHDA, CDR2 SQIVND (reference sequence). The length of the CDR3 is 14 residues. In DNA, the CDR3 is TGTGCCAGTAAGATCCGACAGGCTGGGTACGAGCAGTACTTC. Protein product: CASKIRQAGYEQYF.

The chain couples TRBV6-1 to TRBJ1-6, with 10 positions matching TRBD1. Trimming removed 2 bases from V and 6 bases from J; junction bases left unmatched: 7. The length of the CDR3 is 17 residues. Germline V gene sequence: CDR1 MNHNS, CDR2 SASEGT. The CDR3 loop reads CASSETLRTGGNSPLHF. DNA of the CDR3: TGTGCCAGCAGTGAAACCCTTCGGACAGGGGGTAATTCACCCCTCCACTTT.

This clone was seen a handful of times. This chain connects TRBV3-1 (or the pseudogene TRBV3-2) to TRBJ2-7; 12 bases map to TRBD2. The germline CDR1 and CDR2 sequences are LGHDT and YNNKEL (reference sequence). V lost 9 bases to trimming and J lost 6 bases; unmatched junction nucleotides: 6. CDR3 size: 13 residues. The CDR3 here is CASRTSGTSEQYF. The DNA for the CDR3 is TGTGCCAGTAGGACTAGCGGGACCTCCGAGCAGTACTTC.